This T cell receptor (beta chain) was obtained from a study of blood T cell repertoires in COVID-19. Study at large: Both acute and convalescent COVID-19 samples were obtained from the United States, Italy and Spain.

The study recruited people aged roughly 18 to 100 years across 24 US areas. The length of the CDR3 is 14 residues. CDR1 and CDR2 (germline): SGDLS, YYNGEE. Trimming stripped 4 bases from V and 5 bases from J, with 10 bases between. Under the authors' procedure: Reference gene primer amplification gave estimated nucleated cell counts. Measured with immunoSEQ multiplex PCR; TCRdb has only the in-frame clones, and not every one. That table is the source of V, J and clone size, and D and trimming were worked out from the DNA. This sample yields approximately 320,000 clones, of which 90% are seen a single time; around 2.5% belongs to the top ten.

The material sequenced was PBMCs or T cells enriched from blood (not recorded which). This clonotype was sampled from a man aged 55 to 70 who had recovered from COVID-19. The rearrangement uses TRBV9 and TRBJ1-6, with D unresolved. This CDR3 is CASSTRQNNSPLHF. CDR3 sequence (DNA): TGTGCCAGCAGCACCCGACAAAATAATTCACCCCTCCACTTT. Filled out from reference TRBV9 and TRBJ1-6, the complete variable domain reads DSGVTQTPKHLITATGQRVTLRCSPRSGDLSVYWYQQSLDQGLQFLIQYYNGEERAKGNILERFSAQQFPDLHSELNLSSLELGDSALYFCASSTRQNNSPLHFGNGTRLTVT.